The next 23 T cell receptor beta chains were all read from a single sample in a study of T cells in Graves' hyperthyroidism and ophthalmopathy. TCR beta CDR3 sequences were amplified from RNA transcripts. HTBI primers were the set used in a first-round RT-PCR of the TCR CDR3. TCRdb reprocessed the multiplex PCR reads with MiXCR, giving one entry per CDR3 protein. Of roughly 660,000 distinct CDR3 sequences detected, approximately 15% appear once; the ten largest clones hold around 16%. Sequenced material: blood. The receptors here all came from a man aged 50 to 60 with Graves' hyperthyroidism.

This clonotype was seen a handful of times. This chain connects TRBV19 to TRBJ1-5; D may be TRBD1 (5 bases). Germline CDR1 is LNHDA and CDR2 is SQIVND (reference sequence). The CDR3 extends over 14 amino acids. The V end was cut by 7 bases, the J end by 2 bases, with 12 bases between. The CDR3 loop reads CASKVGGGNQPQHF. The CDR3 coding sequence is TGTGCCAGTAAGGTGGGGGGGGGCAATCAGCCCCAGCATTTT.

This clonotype was observed at least ten times. The V call is TRBV27, the J call TRBJ2-2, with TRBD2 matching over 8 bases. From germline, CDR1 is MNHEY and CDR2 SMNVEV (reference sequence). V lost 3 bases and J lost 5; bases outside the gene matches: 2. The CDR3 is 14 residues long. CDR3 bases: TGTGCCAGCAGTTTTCGGGAGGGTACCGGGGAGCTGTTTTTT. It translates to CASSFREGTGELFF.

This clonotype turned up a few times. This chain links TRBV9 with TRBJ2-2; D call uncertain. Germline CDR1 and CDR2: SGDLS and YYNGEE. CDR3 length: 13 residues. V lost 2 bases, J lost 7 bases, and 9 bases lay in between. CDR3 region: CASSVADYGELFF. The CDR3 region has the DNA TGTGCCAGCAGCGTTGCAGATTACGGGGAGCTGTTTTTT.

V usage is TRBV27 and J usage is TRBJ2-1, with D hard to call. The ends were cut back, 3 bases at V and 4 bases at J, with 10 bases in the middle. The CDR3 loop spans 14 amino acids. Per the germline V gene, CDR1 is MNHEY and CDR2 is SMNVEV (reference sequence). The CDR3: CASSFGARYNEQFF. The CDR3 nucleotides read TGTGCCAGCAGTTTTGGCGCCCGATACAATGAGCAGTTCTTC.

This clonotype was seen a single time. This may stem from a read error, because a much larger clone lies one nucleotide away. CDR3 loop: CASSWWMGLAKNIQYF. Here the CDR3 DNA reads TGTGCCAGCAGTTGGTGGATGGGACTAGCCAAAAACATTCAGTACTTC. The rearrangement uses TRBV28 and TRBJ2-4, with TRBD2 as a possible D gene (6 bases). V lost 4 bases and J 0 bases, leaving 13 bases between the germline ends. The CDR3 is made up of 16 amino acids. Germline assignment: CDR1 MDHEN and CDR2 SYDVKM.

This clonotype was detected many times. V usage is TRBV13 and J usage is TRBJ2-1, with 7 positions matching TRBD1. Per the germline V gene, CDR1 is PRHDT and CDR2 is FYEKMQ (reference sequence). V lost 4 bases, J lost 14 bases, and 14 bases stayed unmatched. This CDR3 contains 14 residues. CDR3 coding DNA: TGTGCCAGCAGCTCAACATCCGGGACAGAAGTTAAGTTCTTC. Its translation: CASSSTSGTEVKFF.

This clonotype was counted at least ten times. The J gene is TRBJ2-7, the V gene TRBV30, with 9 bases that match TRBD1. The CDR3 contains 13 residues. V lost 3 bases to trimming and J lost 6 bases; unmatched junction nucleotides: 6. Germline V CDR1 and CDR2: GTSNPN, SVGIG (reference sequence). The CDR3 spells CAWRQGAMPEQYF. The DNA of the CDR3 is TGTGCCTGGAGACAGGGGGCTATGCCCGAGCAGTACTTC.

This clonotype was recorded at least ten times. The V call is TRBV5-1, the J call TRBJ1-6; 9 bases agree with TRBD1. Germline values: CDR1 SGHRS, CDR2 YFSETQ. V gave up 4 bases and J gave up 9 bases; unmatched junction bases: 14. There are 17 residues in the CDR3. Here the CDR3 reads CASSESSGQGGFSPLHF. Written as DNA, the CDR3 is TGCGCCAGCAGCGAAAGCTCGGGACAGGGAGGCTTTTCACCCCTCCACTTT. Based on the CDR3 plus reference TRBV5-1 and TRBJ1-6, the full variable domain is KAGVTQTPRYLIKTRGQQVTLSCSPISGHRSVSWYQQTPGQGLQFLFEYFSETQRNKGNFPGRFSGRQFSNSRSEMNVSTLELGDSALYLCASSESSGQGGFSPLHFGNGTRLTVT.

This clonotype was detected ten times or more. The chain couples TRBV28 to TRBJ2-7; D perhaps matches TRBD2 (6 bases). Germline V gives CDR1 MDHEN, CDR2 SYDVKM. With 2 bases removed from V and 3 bases from J, the gap between germline ends came to 14 bases. The CDR3 is made up of 15 amino acids. CDR3 DNA sequence: TGTGCCAGCAGTTTAGGTACTAGCTCGAACTACGAGCAGTACTTC. Its translation is CASSLGTSSNYEQYF.

This clonotype was observed a handful of times. This chain links TRBV18 with TRBJ2-5; tentatively, D is TRBD1 (5 bases). This CDR3 contains 15 residues. Trimming removed 0 bases from V and 2 bases from J, with 10 bases in between. Germline V CDR1 and CDR2: KGHSH, LQKENI. The DNA for the CDR3 is TGTGCCAGCTCACCACCGGTAGGGGCACAAGAGACCCAGTACTTC. The encoded protein is CASSPPVGAQETQYF.

The chain carries TRBV6-1 and TRBJ1-1; D gene uncertain. With 5 bases removed from V and 0 bases from J, the gap between germline ends came to 19 bases. The germline gives CDR1 MNHNS, CDR2 SASEGT. There are 17 residues in the CDR3. The CDR3 protein is CASSRRGMGPLNTEAFF. CDR3 bases: TGTGCCAGCAGTCGACGAGGTATGGGTCCCTTGAACACTGAAGCTTTCTTT.

To note about this clonotype: One junction end disagrees with the germline gene, perhaps due to a read error. This chain connects TRBV12-3 or TRBV12-4 to TRBJ2-7, with D possibly called TRBD1 or TRBD2 (5 bases each). CDR3 length: 13 residues. The DNA for the CDR3 is TGCGCCAGCAGACGGGGCGTCTCCTACGAGCAGTACTTC. It yields the protein CASRRGVSYEQYF.

The chain combines TRBV9 with TRBJ1-1, with 7 bases aligning to TRBD1. CDR1 and CDR2 from the germline V gene are SGDLS and YYNGEE. J gave up 0 bases and V 4 bases, and 9 bases lay outside the gene matches. The CDR3 sequence is 16 residues long. CDR3 amino acids: CASSLGTENMNTEAFF. The CDR3 bases are TGTGCCAGCAGCCTCGGGACAGAGAATATGAACACTGAAGCTTTCTTT.

V usage is TRBV28 and J usage is TRBJ2-1; the match to TRBD2 covers 8 bases. The length of the CDR3 is 17 residues. V was clipped by 4 bases and J by 0 bases; unmatched bases: 8. The germline CDR1 and CDR2 sequences are MDHEN and SYDVKM. CDR3 amino acids: CASSSPGLESSYNEQFF. In DNA form, the CDR3 reads TGTGCCAGCAGTTCCCCGGGACTAGAGAGCTCCTACAATGAGCAGTTCTTC.

Ten or more counts support this clonotype. The genes are TRBV12-3 or TRBV12-4 and TRBJ1-4; D is perhaps TRBD1 (6 bases). The length of the CDR3 is 14 residues. V lost 3 bases to trimming and J lost 7 bases, with 12 bases between them. DNA for the CDR3: TGTGCCAGCAGTTTTGGGGGCGGGGGTGAAAAACTGTTTTTT. Residues: CASSFGGGGEKLFF.

The chain carries TRBV19 and TRBJ1-1; D unresolved. Germline assignment: CDR1 LNHDA and CDR2 SQIVND (reference sequence). Deletions cut 3 bases from V and 8 bases from J, with 10 bases between. The CDR3 spans 12 residues. CDR3 DNA sequence: TGTGCCAGTAGTATTGAGGGAGGAGAAGCTTTCTTT. It codes for CASSIEGGEAFF.

This clonotype was seen only a few times. This rearrangement joins TRBV10-3 to TRBJ2-7; the match to TRBD1 covers 7 bases. The CDR3 extends over 12 amino acids. Germline assignment: CDR1 ENHRY and CDR2 SYGVKD. Unmatched junction bases numbered 10, after V lost 11 bases and J lost 6 bases. CDR3 loop: CASAGTEGEQYF. As DNA, the CDR3 is TGTGCCTCTGCCGGGACAGAGGGCGAGCAGTACTTC.

In this sample, this clonotype turned up many times. The chain joins TRBV5-8 to TRBJ1-1; D uncertain. V was shortened by 4 bases and J by 1 base, with 8 bases between the two germline ends. CDR1 SGHTS and CDR2 YDEGEE come from the germline V gene. This CDR3 has 13 amino acids. In DNA, the CDR3 is TGTGCCAGCAGCCGGGGTTGGAACACTGAAGCTTTCTTT. Translated: CASSRGWNTEAFF.

This clonotype was seen at least ten times. The J gene is TRBJ1-1, the V gene TRBV6-1, with 7 positions matching TRBD1. The CDR3 loop spans 14 amino acids. V dropped 3 bases and J dropped 11; count of bases not matched to a gene: 12. Germline V gene lookup returns CDR1 MNHNS and CDR2 SASEGT. The CDR3 sequence is CASSERQGGVEAFF. CDR3 sequence (DNA): TGTGCCAGCAGTGAGCGACAGGGTGGCGTGGAGGCTTTCTTT.

This clonotype was counted a few times. The chain joins TRBV30 to TRBJ2-1; 8 bases agree with TRBD1. This CDR3 has 17 amino acids. V shed 0 bases, J shed 2 bases, and the junction held 9 bases outside the gene matches. Germline V gene sequence: CDR1 GTSNPN, CDR2 SVGIG (reference sequence). The CDR3 sequence: CAWSVWEGQGAYNEQFF. The CDR3, as DNA: TGTGCCTGGAGTGTGTGGGAAGGACAGGGCGCCTACAATGAGCAGTTCTTC.

This clonotype occurred many times. This chain connects TRBV6-2 or TRBV6-3 to TRBJ2-5; D unresolved. The CDR3 consists of 15 residues. Germline V gene sequence: CDR1 MNHEY, CDR2 SVGEGT. The V and J ends lost 0 bases and 5 bases respectively, with 13 bases between them. CDR3 in DNA: TGTGCCAGCAGTTACTCGAGGCTGGGCCTGGAGACCCAGTACTTC. This gives the protein CASSYSRLGLETQYF.

There are a few counts of this clonotype. V is TRBV30 and J is TRBJ2-7; perhaps TRBD1 as D (6 bases). This CDR3 comprises 15 residues. Germline V gene sequence: CDR1 GTSNPN, CDR2 SVGIG (reference sequence). The V gene lost 3 bases and the J gene lost 0 bases, with 15 bases spanning the gap. The CDR3 region has the DNA TGTGCCTGGAGAAGGACGGGACATAGCTCCTACGAGCAGTACTTC. Translating gives CAWRRTGHSSYEQYF.

This clonotype was recorded many times. The CDR3 sequence: CASSSASGPYEQYF. The CDR3 DNA is TGTGCCAGCAGTTCTGCTAGCGGCCCCTACGAGCAGTACTTC. The J gene is TRBJ2-7, the V gene TRBV27; 7 bases line up with TRBD2. Germline V gene lookup returns CDR1 MNHEY and CDR2 SMNVEV (reference sequence). V trimming: 4 bases; J trimming: 2 bases; junction bases outside the gene matches: 5. This CDR3 has 14 amino acids.